This T cell receptor beta chain was sequenced for a study of T cells after yellow fever vaccination. The germline gives CDR1 SGHRS, CDR2 YFSETQ. This CDR3 comprises 17 residues. V dropped 0 bases and J dropped 6; count of bases not matched to a gene: 8. This clonotype occurred many times. TCRdb re-derived calls from the 5' RACE reads in MiXCR, one entry per CDR3 protein. The data contain fewer than 450,000 distinct CDR3 sequences, almost 4% of them singletons. This receptor was identified in a young man who received the YFV17D yellow fever vaccine. The chain has TRBV5-1 and TRBJ2-1; TRBD2 aligns across 11 bases. The sequences come from PBMCs, collected 5 days after the yellow fever booster vaccination. CDR3 nucleotides: TGCGCCAGCAGCTTGGGACTAGCGGGGAGGACCAGCAATGAGCAGTTCTTC. This codes for CASSLGLAGRTSNEQFF.